This TCR beta chain was sequenced for a study of molecular identifiers for immune sequencing clone quantification. The study, taken as a whole, reports: Single-cell amounts of spiked Jurkat TCR RNA were reportedly detectable among approximately 1 million naive cells.

One entry per CDR3 protein results from TCRdb running MiXCR on the PCR reads. The sample has some 590,000 distinct CDR3 sequences; around 25% are singletons. This clonotype came up a few times. Its antigen is currently unknown. The germline CDR1 and CDR2 sequences are SGDLS and YYNGEE. The CDR3 runs to 14 residues. The germline V and J ends were trimmed by 0 bases and 2 bases, with 9 bases remaining between them. This receptor was obtained from a human donor in good health. Some libraries in this study had Jurkat cell RNA spiked in. Sequencing was done on a sample of naive CD8+ T cells from blood, with Jurkat cell RNA spiked in. As to subset: FACS-sorted CD8+CD4-CCR7+CD45RA+ naive T cells. The V call is TRBV9, the J call TRBJ2-7; D is unclear. This chain's CDR3 is CASSVVPETYEQYF. CDR3 DNA sequence: TGTGCCAGCAGCGTAGTGCCGGAAACCTACGAGCAGTACTTC.